Presented here are 19 T cell receptor beta chains from one specimen sequenced in a study of post-analysis software for immune sequencing data (dated by TCRdb to about 2015). Their recognized antigens are unknown. The library relied on PCR. TCRdb records Illumina HiSeq 2500 as the sequencer. Unique molecular identifiers were incorporated into TCR beta cDNA libraries to reduce PCR and sequencing biases. TCRdb ran its own pipeline on the public reads, namely fastp trimming at Q25 and MiXCR clone calling, and kept in-frame beta chains. Each record represents a unique CDR3 protein, reported with the most common genes and DNA among its rows. Present in this sample are fewer than 850,000 distinct CDR3 sequences, 30% of which were seen just once. More than 0.55% of the sample goes to the ten largest clones. What the authors observed across the whole study: Four to six TRBV segments, including TRBV5-6, TRBV5-1 and TRBV20-1, were significantly more frequent in patients than controls.

The sequenced sample was blood. The source of these receptors is a girl aged 10-17 years with multiple sclerosis.

This clonotype was observed a handful of times. This chain uses TRBV7-2 with TRBJ2-3, with 11 positions matching TRBD2. The CDR3 length is 15 residues. J was trimmed by 4 bases and V by 3 bases; bases with no gene match: 3. In germline, CDR1 is SGHTA, CDR2 FQGNSA. CDR3 sequence: CASSFIAGGSDTQYF. In DNA form, the CDR3 reads TGTGCCAGCAGCTTTATAGCGGGAGGGTCAGATACGCAGTATTTT.

The rearrangement uses TRBV6-6 and TRBJ2-7, with TRBD2 identical over 9 bases. The CDR3 is 15 amino acids. The germline V gene encodes CDR1 MNHNY and CDR2 SVGAGI (reference sequence). V dropped 3 bases and J dropped 9; count of bases not matched to a gene: 12. The CDR3 region is CASSYDVIAGVWQYF. The CDR3 nucleotides are TGTGCCAGCAGTTATGATGTGATAGCGGGAGTTTGGCAGTACTTC.

The chain has TRBV19 and TRBJ2-3; tentative D call: TRBD1 (6 bases). Germline CDR1 LNHDA, CDR2 SQIVND (reference sequence). The CDR3 covers 15 residues. Trimming removed 3 bases from V and 1 base from J, with 11 bases in between. CDR3 nucleotide sequence: TGTGCCAGTAGTATGACAGGAGCTCGCACAGATACGCAGTATTTT. Encoded protein: CASSMTGARTDTQYF. The variable domain in full, with the rest retrieved from reference TRBV19 and TRBJ2-3, is DGGITQSPKYLFRKEGQNVTLSCEQNLNHDAMYWYRQDPGQGLRLIYYSQIVNDFQKGDIAEGYSVSREKKESFPLTVTSAQKNPTAFYLCASSMTGARTDTQYFGPGTRLTVL.

This clonotype turned up a few times. The J gene is TRBJ2-5, the V gene TRBV6-1; 9 bases map to TRBD1. Germline V gene data show CDR1 as MNHNS and CDR2 as SASEGT. Unmatched junction bases numbered 4, after V lost 9 bases and J lost 5 bases. The CDR3 is 12 residues long. In DNA, the CDR3 is TGTGCCAGTAACAGGGGGCAGGAGACCCAGTACTTC. Translation: CASNRGQETQYF.

The chain uses TRBV5-1 and TRBJ2-1; D is unresolved. The CDR3 contains 15 residues. CDR1 is SGHRS, CDR2 YFSETQ, per germline. Trimming removed 6 bases at V and 4 bases at J, with 17 bases between. CDR3 residues: CASTEDTAAYNEQFF. The CDR3 DNA is TGCGCCAGCACGGAAGACACCGCTGCATACAATGAGCAGTTCTTC.

The chain recombines TRBV5-1 with TRBJ1-1; D unclear. The V end was cut by 0 bases, the J end by 7 bases, with 13 bases between. Germline V lookup: CDR1 SGHRS, CDR2 YFSETQ. The CDR3 runs 14 residues. CDR3 bases: TGCGCCAGCAGCTTGGCCTCGCGGGAACTTGAAGCTTTCTTT. It specifies CASSLASRELEAFF. Supplemented by reference TRBV5-1 and TRBJ1-1, the full variable domain reads KAGVTQTPRYLIKTRGQQVTLSCSPISGHRSVSWYQQTPGQGLQFLFEYFSETQRNKGNFPGRFSGRQFSNSRSEMNVSTLELGDSALYLCASSLASRELEAFFGQGTRLTVV.

The sample holds a few counts of this clonotype. The chain couples TRBV12-3 or TRBV12-4 to TRBJ2-3; D is undetermined. V was trimmed by 6 bases and J by 0 bases, leaving 7 bases between them. The CDR3 is 13 residues long. The CDR3 sequence is CASRWTSTDTQYF. CDR3 sequence (DNA): TGTGCCAGCAGGTGGACCAGCACAGATACGCAGTATTTT.

This clonotype was found once. The V and J genes are TRBV6-1 and TRBJ2-5; 7 bases line up with TRBD1. The germline gives CDR1 MNHNS, CDR2 SASEGT. V shed 3 bases, J shed 11 bases, and the junction held 15 bases outside the gene matches. CDR3 length: 15 amino acids. The CDR3 region is CASSEGRGPYNEQYF. The CDR3 coding sequence is TGTGCCAGCAGTGAGGGAAGGGGGCCCTACAATGAGCAGTACTTC.

The genes are TRBV6-5 and TRBJ1-2; possible D gene TRBD1, 5 bases. Between the trimmed V and J ends, which lost 4 bases and 3 bases, there was a span of 12 bases. The germline V gene encodes CDR1 MNHEY and CDR2 SVGAGI. The CDR3 length is 14 residues. The CDR3 DNA is TGTGCCAGCAGTTTCGGGGGAGGGTACTATGGCTACACCTTC. Amino acids: CASSFGGGYYGYTF.

In its sample, this clonotype was seen a few times. The CDR3 protein is CASSEGQGSYSSYNEQFF. CDR3 DNA: TGTGCCAGCAGTGAGGGACAGGGATCTTATAGCTCCTACAATGAGCAGTTCTTC. V gene TRBV6-4 combines with J gene TRBJ2-1, with TRBD1 identical over 9 bases. The CDR3 spans 18 residues. CDR1 and CDR2 from the germline V gene are MRHNA and SNTAGT. Losses at the gene ends were 3 bases for V and 0 bases for J; bases not matched to a gene: 9.

This chain connects TRBV18 to TRBJ2-1, with TRBD2 matching 11 bases. The CDR3 contains 18 residues. The germline CDR1 and CDR2 sequences are KGHSH and LQKENI. V lost 3 bases, J lost 0 bases, and 7 bases stayed unmatched. CDR3 protein: CASSPLAGGRSSYNEQFF. The CDR3 DNA reads as TGTGCCAGCTCACCCCTAGCGGGAGGACGGAGCTCCTACAATGAGCAGTTCTTC.

This clonotype turned up a few times. This rearrangement joins TRBV4-1 to TRBJ2-1; no firm D call. The V end lost 0 bases, the J end lost 2 bases, and 14 bases lay between the germline ends. Germline loops: CDR1 MGHRA, CDR2 YSYEKL. There are 17 residues in the CDR3. CDR3 nucleotide sequence: TGCGCCAGCAGCCAAGATCGCTTTATTTTGCCCTACAATGAGCAGTTCTTC. Translating gives CASSQDRFILPYNEQFF.

CDR3 protein: CASSWTPGLAGLWGTQYF. In DNA, the CDR3 is TGTGCCAGCAGCTGGACCCCGGGACTAGCGGGATTGTGGGGGACCCAGTACTTC. This chain joins TRBV5-6 and TRBJ2-5; TRBD2 agrees at 13 bases. The CDR3 length is 18 residues. Germline values: CDR1 SGHDT, CDR2 YYEEEE. V shed 3 bases and J 7 bases; nucleotides not matched to a gene: 15.

The J gene is TRBJ2-5, the V gene TRBV20-1; 7 bases are a match to TRBD2. The CDR3 runs to 15 residues. J gave up 2 bases and V 4 bases, and 10 bases lay outside the gene matches. Germline V gene sequence: CDR1 DFQATT, CDR2 SNEGSKA (reference sequence). DNA of the CDR3: TGCAGTGCTAAAAAGCGGGAACAGCTGCAAGAGACCCAGTACTTC. This encodes CSAKKREQLQETQYF.

The V and J genes are TRBV10-2 and TRBJ2-1; weak D call: TRBD1 (5 bases). Trimming pared 6 bases from V and 5 bases from J, leaving 17 bases between. CDR3 length: 15 residues. Germline values: CDR1 WSHSY, CDR2 SAAADI. In DNA, the CDR3 is TGCGCCAGCAGGGTAACCCGGCAGGGCGACAATGAGCAGTTCTTC. Protein: CASRVTRQGDNEQFF.

The chain links TRBV18 to TRBJ1-1; no definite D call. This CDR3 comprises 13 residues. Germline V gene sequence: CDR1 KGHSH, CDR2 LQKENI. The germline V and J ends were trimmed by 2 bases and 1 base, with 5 bases remaining between them. The CDR3 is CASSPVPNTEAFF. The DNA for the CDR3 is TGTGCCAGCTCACCAGTTCCGAACACTGAAGCTTTCTTT.

The CDR3 sequence is CASSLRTSGTGELFF. CDR3 sequence (DNA): TGTGCCAGCAGCTTACGGACTAGCGGCACCGGGGAGCTGTTTTTT. The chain links TRBV7-2 to TRBJ2-2; 10 bases line up with TRBD2. Germline CDR1 is SGHTA and CDR2 is FQGNSA. The ends lost 2 bases at V and 4 bases at J; junction bases unmatched: 1. The CDR3 is 15 residues long.

About this clonotype itself: This sequence may be a read error, since a much larger clone differs from it by one base. The chain uses TRBV7-2 and TRBJ2-1; D is undetermined. CDR1 is SGHTA, CDR2 FQGNSA, per germline. V lost 2 bases to trimming and J lost 0 bases, with 11 bases between them. This CDR3 is built from 16 residues. In DNA form, the CDR3 reads TGTGCCAGCAGCTTATACACATCGAGCTCCTACAATGAGCAGTTCTTC. This sequence encodes CASSLYTSSSYNEQFF. The entire variable domain, with the rest obtained from reference TRBV7-2 and TRBJ2-1, is as follows: GAGVSQSPSNKVTEKGKDVELRCDPISGHTALYWYRQSLGQGLEFLIYFQGNSAPDKSGLPSDRFSAERTGGSVSTLTIQRTQQEDSAVYLCASSLYTSSSYNEQFFGPGTRLTVL.

CDR3 coding DNA: TGTGCCAGCAGTCCCGGGGACAGGTCATATGGCTACACCTTC. Protein product: CASSPGDRSYGYTF. V and J are TRBV12-3 or TRBV12-4 and TRBJ1-2; 8 bases are shared with TRBD1. The CDR3 is made up of 14 amino acids. The junction had 7 bases not matched to a gene; V was cut back by 5 bases and J by 5 bases.